Following are 9 T cell receptor beta chains from one sample sequenced in a study of cytomegalovirus exposure and HLA in healthy donors (dated by TCRdb to the late 2010s). The library was produced with the immunoSEQ multiplex PCR assay. For the multiplex PCR, a mixture combining 60 forward primers for TCR Vbeta segments and 13 reverse primers for TCR Jbeta segments was used. TCRdb's version of the immuneACCESS table is confined to in-frame rearrangements and falls short of the full clone set. An unresolved V gene accounts for under half of the shortfall where checked; the remainder is of unknown origin. The table for this sample lists about 130,000 clones. 1% of the sample is held by the ten biggest clonotypes. Sequencing was done on a sample of PBMCs. The receptors were gathered from a man aged 18 to 29 in good health and CMV-seronegative.

The chain carries TRBV4-1 and TRBJ2-1; 9 nucleotides agree with TRBD2. The CDR3 is 17 amino acids. Per germline, CDR1 MGHRA and CDR2 YSYEKL. The junction had 7 bases not matched to a gene; V was cut back by 0 bases and J by 4 bases. CDR3 protein: CASSQEGASGMYNEQFF. Written as DNA, the CDR3 is TGCGCCAGCAGCCAAGAAGGGGCTAGCGGGATGTACAATGAGCAGTTCTTC.

J is TRBJ2-1 and V is TRBV11-1, with 7 bases matching TRBD1. J lost 7 bases, V lost 10 bases, and 10 bases had no gene match. In germline, CDR1 is SGHAT, CDR2 FQDESV (reference sequence). There are 13 residues in the CDR3. The DNA of the CDR3 is TGTGCCACCTCCTATTACAGGGGAAATGAGCAGTTCTTC. This codes for CATSYYRGNEQFF. Full variable domain (outside the CDR3, taken from reference TRBV11-1 and TRBJ2-1): EAEVAQSPRYKITEKSQAVAFWCDPISGHATLYWYRQILGQGPELLVQFQDESVVDDSQLPKDRFSAERLKGVDSTLKIQPAELGDSAMYLCATSYYRGNEQFFGPGTRLTVL.

V and J are TRBV6-4 and TRBJ2-3, with 8 bases matching TRBD2. Germline CDR1 MRHNA, CDR2 SNTAGT. The CDR3 has 16 amino acids. J lost 1 base, V lost 4 bases, and 7 bases had no gene match. The CDR3 nucleotides read TGTGCCAGCAGTGCTTTTTCCGGGAGGGGCACAGATACGCAGTATTTT. Amino acid sequence: CASSAFSGRGTDTQYF.

Note on this clone: At one end the junction does not follow the germline gene, possibly because of a read error. The V call is TRBV28, the J call TRBJ1-2, with D unclear. Per germline, CDR1 MDHEN and CDR2 SYDVKM. This CDR3 region has 10 residues. The CDR3 DNA reads TGTGCCAGCGCGGGCTTGACCACCCACTTC. Its translation is CASAGLTTHF.

CDR3 amino acids: CASSLGAGGHTEAFF. In DNA, the CDR3 is TGTGCCAGCAGCTTGGGGGCAGGGGGGCACACTGAAGCTTTCTTT. The chain is built from TRBV5-6 and TRBJ1-1; 7 bases match TRBD1. CDR1 is SGHDT, CDR2 YYEEEE, per germline. This CDR3 comprises 15 residues. V lost 0 bases to trimming and J lost 3 bases; unmatched junction nucleotides: 5.

The V call is TRBV6-6, the J call TRBJ2-7; D ambiguous. With 1 base removed from V and 5 bases from J, the gap between germline ends came to 6 bases. Germline CDR1 is MNHNY and CDR2 is SVGAGI (reference sequence). The CDR3 is 12 amino acids. This CDR3 reads CASSYFADEQYF. The CDR3 coding sequence is TGTGCCAGCAGTTACTTTGCGGACGAGCAGTACTTC.

The chain recombines TRBV27 with TRBJ1-1; TRBD1 agrees at 8 bases. This CDR3 has 14 residues. V shed 7 bases and J 1 base; nucleotides not matched to a gene: 5. CDR1 and CDR2 from the germline V gene are MNHEY and SMNVEV (reference sequence). The CDR3 spells CASNPGGANTEAFF. CDR3 nucleotides: TGTGCCAGCAATCCAGGGGGCGCGAACACTGAAGCTTTCTTT.

The chain recombines TRBV6-5 with TRBJ1-1; D is undetermined. Trimming removed 0 bases from V and 5 bases from J, with 13 bases in between. In germline, CDR1 is MNHEY, CDR2 SVGAGI. The CDR3 sequence is 15 residues long. This chain's CDR3 is CASSYSPGWKTEAFF. The CDR3 DNA reads TGTGCCAGCAGTTACTCGCCGGGTTGGAAGACTGAAGCTTTCTTT.

The V call is TRBV5-1, the J call TRBJ2-5, with D unclear. CDR3 length: 13 residues. V lost 0 bases, J lost 5 bases, and 8 bases lay in between. Germline V lookup: CDR1 SGHRS, CDR2 YFSETQ. The CDR3 nucleotides read TGCGCCAGCAGCTTGGAAGCGTCCGAGACCCAGTACTTC. Encoded protein: CASSLEASETQYF.